These T cell receptor beta chains were read from a single sample in a study of technical replicates of blood from several donors. Profiling relied on immunoSEQ multiplex PCR, and the TCRdb table lists in-frame clones only, not all of them. This sample has about 79,000 clones, with roughly 92% found just once. Sequenced material: T cells isolated from PBMCs. These receptors all stem from a human donor in good health. The CDR3 runs from the conserved cysteine through the conserved F or W. The D gene is left open where the match is weak. Clone size is shown for a subset of rows, as once, few, many or a class of expanded clone.

clone size	D gene	V gene	J gene	CDR3 DNA	CDR3 protein
-	TRBD1	TRBV2	TRBJ1-2	TGTGCCAGCAGTGTGGATCTGGGACAGAAAACCCTTAACTATGGCTACACCTTC	CASSVDLGQKTLNYGYTF
-	-	TRBV7-9	TRBJ1-5	TGTGCCAGCAGCTCAGGACAATATGGCAATCAGCCCCAGCATTTT	CASSSGQYGNQPQHF
-	TRBD1	TRBV19	TRBJ2-2	TGTGCCAGTAGGATACAGGGGGCATCCGGGGAGCTGTTTTTT	CASRIQGASGELFF
once	TRBD1	TRBV27	TRBJ2-7	TGTGCCAGCAGTCTACTACCAGGACAGGGCTCCTACGAGCAGTACTTC	CASSLLPGQGSYEQYF
-	TRBD2	TRBV10-3	TRBJ2-1	TGTGCCATCAGTGAGTACCCCCCCGGGCGGGGACTATCCTACAATGAGCAGTTCTTC	CAISEYPPGRGLSYNEQFF
-	-	TRBV7-2	TRBJ1-5	TGTGCCAGCAGCGCATTCCCAGGGGTGCCAAACAATCAGCCCCAGCATTTT	CASSAFPGVPNNQPQHF
-	TRBD1	TRBV28	TRBJ1-2	TGTGCCAGCAGTACATCAACAGGGGGCCTCAGCTATGGCTACACCTTC	CASSTSTGGLSYGYTF
-	-	TRBV30	TRBJ1-6	TGTGCCTGGAGTGTAAGGGGAAATTCACCCCTCCACTTT	CAWSVRGNSPLHF
-	-	TRBV21-1	TRBJ2-5	TGTGCCAGCAGAACCGAGAAGCGGTACCAAGAGACCCAGTACTTC	CASRTEKRYQETQYF
-	TRBD2	TRBV27	TRBJ2-7	TGTGCCAGCAGTTTAAGTAGCGGGAGCTCCTACGAGCAGTACTTC	CASSLSSGSSYEQYF
few	-	TRBV7-6	TRBJ1-1	TGTGCCAGCAGCTCCGACAGGAACACTGAAGCTTTCTTT	CASSSDRNTEAFF
-	TRBD2	TRBV29-1	TRBJ2-7	TGCAGCGTGACCACTAGCGGGAGTATCGGCGAGCAGTACTTC	CSVTTSGSIGEQYF
-	-	TRBV28	TRBJ1-1	TGTGCCAGCAGTCCAACGGGGGGGATGAGCACTGAAGCTTTCTTT	CASSPTGGMSTEAFF
-	TRBD1	TRBV27	TRBJ1-2	TGTGCCAGCAGTTTTGAGGACAGGGGGTATCGTGCCTATGGCTACACCTTC	CASSFEDRGYRAYGYTF
-	TRBD2	TRBV13	TRBJ2-3	TGTGCCAGCAGCTCTCTCGTGGCAACAGGGGGGTCGGCTAGCGGGGGCAGCACAGATACGCAGTATTTT	CASSSLVATGGSASGGSTDTQYF
-	TRBD1	TRBV10-3	TRBJ2-1	TGTGCCATCAGGACGGACAGGGGTTCCTACAATGAGCAGTTCTTC	CAIRTDRGSYNEQFF
once	-	TRBV4-1	TRBJ2-5	TGCGCCAGCAGCCATCTAGCCAATCGGGAGACCCAGTACTTC	CASSHLANRETQYF
-	-	TRBV5-6	TRBJ1-2	TGTGCCAGCAGCTTGGGACAGGACTATGGCTACACCTTC	CASSLGQDYGYTF
-	TRBD1	TRBV10-2	TRBJ1-1	TGCGCCAGCAGTGATCAGGGGGCTTACACTGAAGCTTTCTTT	CASSDQGAYTEAFF
-	TRBD1	TRBV6-5	TRBJ1-1	TGTGCCAGCAGTTCCGGGACAGGGTTCAGAAGAACTGAAGCTTTCTTT	CASSSGTGFRRTEAFF
-	TRBD2	TRBV11-2	TRBJ2-2	TGTGCCAGCCTGACTAGCGGGGGGACTCACACCGGGGAGCTGTTTTTT	CASLTSGGTHTGELFF
-	TRBD1	TRBV6-6	TRBJ1-1	TGTGCCAGCAAGGGGGCAGGGGGAGCTTCTGAAGCTTTCTTT	CASKGAGGASEAFF
-	-	TRBV30	TRBJ1-5	TGTGCCTGGGGACTCTCCGTACCCCAGCATTTT	CAWGLSVPQHF
once	TRBD2	TRBV5-1	TRBJ2-7	TGCGCCAGCAGCTCTAGCGGGGGATCCTACGAGCAGTACTTC	CASSSSGGSYEQYF
-	TRBD1	TRBV10-3	TRBJ2-1	TGTGCCATCAGCGGACAGGGGCTGAACTCCTACAATGAGCAGTTCTTC	CAISGQGLNSYNEQFF
-	TRBD1	TRBV15	TRBJ1-5	TGTGCCACCAGCAGAGATCGAGGCAGGGGGCATCCACAGCCCCAGCATTTT	CATSRDRGRGHPQPQHF
once	TRBD1	TRBV4-1	TRBJ1-2	TGCGCCAGCAGCCAAGATCCCCGGACAGGGAACTATGGCTACACCTTC	CASSQDPRTGNYGYTF
-	-	TRBV6-5	TRBJ2-5	TGTGCCAGCATCTCGGGGGAGACCCAGTACTTC	CASISGETQYF
-	-	TRBV28	TRBJ1-5	TGTGCCAGCAGTGAATATACCGAGGAGCCCCAGCATTTT	CASSEYTEEPQHF
once	TRBD1	TRBV19	TRBJ2-1	TGTGCCAGTAGTACTACAGGGGCCTTGTACAATGAGCAGTTCTTC	CASSTTGALYNEQFF
-	-	TRBV7-8	TRBJ2-1	TGTGCCAGCAGCCCGGGGGCGGGGGCGTCGGTCTACAATGAGCAGTTCTTC	CASSPGAGASVYNEQFF
-	TRBD2	TRBV5-1	TRBJ2-7	TGCGCCAGCAGCTTCTCTAGCGGGAGGGCTTACGAGCAGTACTTC	CASSFSSGRAYEQYF
-	TRBD2	TRBV7-9	TRBJ2-5	TGTGCCAGCAGCTTTTCTAGCGGGGGTAGGGAGACCCAGTACTTC	CASSFSSGGRETQYF
once	-	TRBV6-5	TRBJ1-2	TGTGCCAGCAGTTACAAGGGGACTTATGGCTACACCTTC	CASSYKGTYGYTF
-	TRBD2	TRBV10-1	TRBJ2-1	TGCGCCAGCAGTACTAGCGGGAGCTCGGGAAATGAGCAGTTCTTC	CASSTSGSSGNEQFF
-	TRBD1	TRBV28	TRBJ1-5	TGTGCCAGCAGTTCACCCGACAGGGCCCGGCGGCCCCAGCATTTT	CASSSPDRARRPQHF
-	-	TRBV4-1	TRBJ1-1	TGCGCCAGCAGCCAAGCGGTCACCCTGCCCATGAACACTGAAGCTTTCTTT	CASSQAVTLPMNTEAFF
-	-	TRBV7-6	TRBJ1-3	TGTGCCAGCAGCCCGATGACAGGAGCCAGCTCTGGAAACACCATATATTTT	CASSPMTGASSGNTIYF
-	-	TRBV7-9	TRBJ2-4	TGTGCCAGCAGCTTAGGTTGGAGTAGGGGAAACATTCAGTACTTC	CASSLGWSRGNIQYF
-	-	TRBV30	TRBJ1-1	TGTGCCTGGAGTGACCGAGTTGGAGCTTTCTTT	CAWSDRVGAFF
-	TRBD1	TRBV16	TRBJ2-3	TGTGCCAGCAGCCAACCGGGACAGGGAAAGTATTTT	CASSQPGQGKYF
-	TRBD1	TRBV19	TRBJ1-5	TGTGCCAGTAGTATTCCACGGGCCGGGACAGCATATCAGCCCCAGCATTTT	CASSIPRAGTAYQPQHF
-	-	TRBV20-1	TRBJ2-3	TGCAGTGCTCATAGCACAGATACGCAGTATTTT	CSAHSTDTQYF
-	-	TRBV14	TRBJ1-1	TGTGCCAGCAGCCAAGAGCATGCAGGGTGGGTCACTGAAGCTTTCTTT	CASSQEHAGWVTEAFF
few	TRBD1	TRBV29-1	TRBJ2-7	TGCAGCGTTGAAGATGGTGAGGGGGCCGACTCCTACGAGCAGTACTTC	CSVEDGEGADSYEQYF
-	-	TRBV30	TRBJ2-1	TGTGCCTGGAGCGCAACAGGGTTTGAGCAGTTCTTC	CAWSATGFEQFF
-	-	TRBV7-8	TRBJ2-3	TGTGCCAGCAGCTTATCGTGGGGCACTAGCACAGATACGCAGTATTTT	CASSLSWGTSTDTQYF
-	-	TRBV28	TRBJ1-2	TGTGCCAGCAGTCACAGTGGGGGCTACACCTTC	CASSHSGGYTF
-	-	TRBV11-3	TRBJ1-6	TGTGCCAGCAGCGATGATATGCAGAGCGATAATTCACCCCTCCACTTT	CASSDDMQSDNSPLHF
-	-	TRBV5-4	TRBJ1-2	TGTGCCAGCACTTTTGCCGGGGGAAACGGCTACACCTTC	CASTFAGGNGYTF
-	-	TRBV5-5	TRBJ2-4	TGTGCCAGCAGCTTGTTTGGAGGGGCACGGACCAAAAACATTCAGTACTTC	CASSLFGGARTKNIQYF
once	TRBD2	TRBV28	TRBJ2-2	TGTGCCAGCAAGTCCCCGGGGACTATAAGGAGCACCGGGGAGCTGTTTTTT	CASKSPGTIRSTGELFF
-	TRBD2	TRBV9	TRBJ2-2	TGTGCCAGCAGCGTAGGCGGGGGGGCGAACACCGGGGAGCTGTTTTTT	CASSVGGGANTGELFF
-	TRBD2	TRBV18	TRBJ2-7	TGTGCCAGCTCACCTGCTAGCGGGGGGGCTTACGAGCAGTACTTC	CASSPASGGAYEQYF
once	-	TRBV27	TRBJ1-2	TGTGCCAGCAGTAAATTACAGGGACCCTCTGGTGGCTACACCTTC	CASSKLQGPSGGYTF
-	TRBD1	TRBV10-1	TRBJ2-1	TGCGCCAGCAGTGAGTTGGGACAGGTCGGAGATGAGCAGTTCTTC	CASSELGQVGDEQFF
once	TRBD2	TRBV5-1	TRBJ2-5	TGCGCCAGCAGCTTTGGACTAGCGGGGGCCTTCCAAGAGACCCAGTACTTC	CASSFGLAGAFQETQYF